The 27 T cell receptor beta chains reported below all come from one sample, sequenced in a study of blood T cell repertoires in COVID-19. Data came from immunoSEQ multiplex PCR; TCRdb stores just in-frame clones and leaves some out. This table has roughly 400,000 clones, about 92% appearing once. The sample taken for sequencing was PBMCs or T cells enriched from blood (not recorded which). These receptors all come from a man aged 18 to 30 who had recovered from COVID-19.

The V gene is TRBV11-3, the J gene TRBJ1-1; TRBD1 matches at 8 bases. The CDR3 is made up of 14 amino acids. J was trimmed by 5 bases and V by 5 bases; bases with no gene match: 7. Germline CDR1 reads SGHNT; CDR2 reads YENEEA. CDR3 nucleotides: TGTGCCAGCAGCACCGGACAGGGTGGAACTGAAGCTTTCTTT. It specifies CASSTGQGGTEAFF.

The chain couples TRBV12-3 or TRBV12-4 to TRBJ1-2; maybe TRBD1 (5 bases). CDR3 size: 13 residues. V was pared by 6 bases and J by 6 bases, with 14 bases between. The CDR3 sequence: CASSFGGEDGYTF. As DNA, the CDR3 is TGTGCCAGCAGCTTCGGAGGGGAGGATGGCTACACCTTC.

This chain uses TRBV12-3 or TRBV12-4 with TRBJ1-5; 7 bases agree with TRBD1. This CDR3 region has 12 residues. The V segment lost 5 bases and the J segment 5 bases; nucleotides outside the gene matches: 0. The CDR3 region is CASSDRDQPQHF. DNA for the CDR3: TGTGCCAGCAGTGACAGGGATCAGCCCCAGCATTTT.

V and J are TRBV28 and TRBJ1-1; possible D gene TRBD1, 6 bases. Trimming cost V 6 bases and J 0 bases, with 14 bases left between them. The CDR3 sequence is 15 residues long. CDR1 and CDR2 from the germline V gene are MDHEN and SYDVKM. The CDR3 loop reads CASSHGQPLNTEAFF. The CDR3 nucleotides are TGTGCCAGCAGCCATGGACAGCCCTTGAACACTGAAGCTTTCTTT. Combining the CDR3 with reference TRBV28 and TRBJ1-1 gives the whole variable domain DVKVTQSSRYLVKRTGEKVFLECVQDMDHENMFWYRQDPGLGLRLIYFSYDVKMKEKGDIPEGYSVSREKKERFSLILESASTNQTSMYLCASSHGQPLNTEAFFGQGTRLTVV.

The V and J genes are TRBV11-3 and TRBJ1-2, with D possibly matching TRBD1 (6 bases). There are 13 residues in the CDR3. Germline V gene lookup returns CDR1 SGHNT and CDR2 YENEEA. Trimming took 5 bases from V and 7 from J, leaving 14 bases between them. The CDR3 loop is CASSRNTGTGYTF. DNA for the CDR3: TGTGCCAGCAGCCGAAACACAGGGACTGGCTACACCTTC.

Notes on this clone: The sample contains more than one DNA sequence encoding this CDR3. This sequence joins TRBV28 and TRBJ1-1; the match to TRBD1 covers 7 bases. In germline, CDR1 is MDHEN, CDR2 SYDVKM. Trimming cost V 2 bases and J 1 base; bases outside gene matches: 1. This CDR3 comprises 14 residues. Here the CDR3 DNA reads TGTGCCAGCAGTTTAACAGGGGAGAACACTGAAGCTTTCTTT. It codes for CASSLTGENTEAFF.

The rearrangement uses TRBV9 and TRBJ1-3; TRBD1 is a possible D gene (5 bases). The CDR3 has 17 amino acids. The germline V gene encodes CDR1 SGDLS and CDR2 YYNGEE. Trimming pared 0 bases from V and 1 base from J, leaving 14 bases between. The CDR3 region has the DNA TGTGCCAGCAGCGTAGGGGGCAGGGTGTCTTCTGGAAACACCATATATTTT. Amino acids: CASSVGGRVSSGNTIYF.

A remark on this clone: Other DNA variants within this sample encode the same CDR3. The rearrangement links TRBV7-9 to TRBJ1-2; 9 nucleotides match TRBD1. This CDR3 is built from 14 residues. V was clipped by 5 bases and J by 2 bases; unmatched bases: 3. The V gene's germline CDR1 is SEHNR and CDR2 FQNEAQ (reference sequence). The CDR3 protein is CASSRGQGNYGYTF. The CDR3 region has the DNA TGTGCCAGCAGCCGAGGACAGGGGAACTATGGCTACACCTTC.

The V and J genes are TRBV6-5 and TRBJ1-5; D not resolved. CDR1 is MNHEY, CDR2 SVGAGI, per germline. There are 15 residues in the CDR3. The V gene lost 4 bases and the J gene lost 0 bases, with 10 bases spanning the gap. The chain's CDR3 is CASSSGLHSNQPQHF. CDR3 nucleotides: TGTGCCAGCAGTTCAGGACTTCATAGCAATCAGCCCCAGCATTTT.

The gene calls are TRBV28 and TRBJ1-2, with TRBD1 matching over 9 bases. V gave up 6 bases and J gave up 8 bases; unmatched junction bases: 4. Germline V gives CDR1 MDHEN, CDR2 SYDVKM. This CDR3 contains 12 residues. CDR3 sequence: CASRTGGKGYTF. Here the CDR3 DNA reads TGTGCCAGCAGGACAGGGGGGAAAGGCTACACCTTC.

The rearrangement joins TRBV19 to TRBJ1-2, with TRBD1 matching 9 bases. Germline CDR1 and CDR2: LNHDA and SQIVND (reference sequence). Trimming took 3 bases from V and 6 from J; bases not matched to a gene: 5. The length of the CDR3 is 14 residues. CDR3 coding DNA: TGTGCCAGTAGTATCGGGACAGGGATCGATGGCTACACCTTC. Amino acids: CASSIGTGIDGYTF.

This chain connects TRBV18 to TRBJ2-1, with 10 bases that match TRBD1. J gave up 7 bases and V 0 bases, and 0 bases lay outside the gene matches. CDR1 and CDR2 from the germline V gene are KGHSH and LQKENI. This CDR3 has 14 residues. The CDR3 protein is CASSPPDRGNEQFF. As DNA, the CDR3 is TGTGCCAGCTCACCACCGGACAGGGGGAATGAGCAGTTCTTC.

The CDR3 region is CASSLQQGSYNEQFF. CDR3 sequence (DNA): TGTGCCAGCAGTTTACAACAGGGGTCCTACAATGAGCAGTTCTTC. The chain combines TRBV28 with TRBJ2-1, with 7 bases aligning to TRBD1. V lost 2 bases to trimming and J lost 1 base; unmatched junction nucleotides: 2. The germline gives CDR1 MDHEN, CDR2 SYDVKM. This CDR3 has 15 amino acids.

The chain is built from TRBV5-1 and TRBJ1-3, with D maybe TRBD1 (6 bases). The V end was cut by 0 bases, the J end by 2 bases, with 18 bases between. The CDR3 spans 18 residues. Germline V gene lookup returns CDR1 SGHRS and CDR2 YFSETQ. CDR3 amino acids: CASSLEGGARSTGNTIYF. The CDR3 DNA reads TGCGCCAGCAGCTTGGAGGGGGGGGCGCGTAGTACTGGAAACACCATATATTTT.

The genes are TRBV9 and TRBJ1-5; no clear D. V was shortened by 0 bases and J by 1 base, with 8 bases between the two germline ends. Germline V gene sequence: CDR1 SGDLS, CDR2 YYNGEE. The CDR3 has 15 amino acids. Written as DNA, the CDR3 is TGTGCCAGCAGCGTAGGGTGGGAGAGCAATCAGCCCCAGCATTTT. This gives the protein CASSVGWESNQPQHF.

The chain recombines TRBV5-8 with TRBJ1-2, with D hard to call. Germline V gives CDR1 SGHTS, CDR2 YDEGEE. Trimming left V 3 bases short and J 3 bases short, with 9 bases between. The CDR3 covers 13 residues. CDR3 coding DNA: TGTGCCAGCAGCTCTAGCCTAGACTATGGCTACACCTTC. Residues: CASSSSLDYGYTF.

This sequence joins TRBV5-1 and TRBJ1-1; 9 bases are shared with TRBD1. CDR3 length: 16 amino acids. The V segment lost 4 bases and the J segment 0 bases; nucleotides outside the gene matches: 7. Germline CDR1 and CDR2: SGHRS and YFSETQ. CDR3 in amino acids: CASSPSGTGLNTEAFF. The CDR3 DNA sequence: TGCGCCAGCAGCCCCTCCGGGACAGGGCTGAACACTGAAGCTTTCTTT. Full variable domain (rest looked up from reference TRBV5-1 and TRBJ1-1): KAGVTQTPRYLIKTRGQQVTLSCSPISGHRSVSWYQQTPGQGLQFLFEYFSETQRNKGNFPGRFSGRQFSNSRSEMNVSTLELGDSALYLCASSPSGTGLNTEAFFGQGTRLTVV.

The V gene is TRBV29-1, the J gene TRBJ2-1, with a tentative D call TRBD1 (5 bases). The CDR3 loop spans 12 amino acids. Germline values: CDR1 SQVTM, CDR2 ANQGSEA. Trimming cost V 3 bases and J 6 bases, with 9 bases left between them. The CDR3 loop is CSVEPGINEQFF. The CDR3 DNA reads TGCAGCGTTGAGCCAGGGATCAATGAGCAGTTCTTC.

V is TRBV29-1 and J is TRBJ1-2, with D maybe TRBD1 (5 bases). Looked up from germline, CDR1 is SQVTM and CDR2 is ANQGSEA. V was clipped by 4 bases and J by 4 bases, with 13 bases between them. The CDR3 runs 13 residues. The CDR3 DNA reads as TGCAGCGTTGGTCCCCAGGGCCTCTATGGCTACACCTTC. Protein: CSVGPQGLYGYTF.

This chain uses TRBV5-5 with TRBJ1-1; tentatively, D is TRBD1 (6 bases). The CDR3 has 14 residues. Trimming cost V 4 bases and J 5 bases, with 15 bases left between them. Germline V gene lookup returns CDR1 SGHKS and CDR2 YYEKEE (reference sequence). CDR3 loop: CASSQGTIGTEAFF. CDR3 nucleotide sequence: TGTGCCAGCAGCCAGGGGACAATTGGTACTGAAGCTTTCTTT.

The chain links TRBV27 to TRBJ2-7, with TRBD2 as a possible D gene (6 bases). Trimming cost V 3 bases and J 4 bases, with 13 bases left between them. Germline loops: CDR1 MNHEY, CDR2 SMNVEV (reference sequence). The CDR3 runs 14 residues. For the CDR3, the DNA is TGTGCCAGCAGTTTCGGAGGGTCCCATTACGAGCAGTACTTC. This sequence encodes CASSFGGSHYEQYF.

V usage is TRBV2 and J usage is TRBJ1-6; D not resolved. From germline, CDR1 is SNHLY and CDR2 FYNNEI. CDR3 length: 15 amino acids. Deletions cut 7 bases from V and 0 bases from J, with 10 bases between. For the CDR3, the DNA is TGTGCCAGCATATTGAGGAGCTCCTATAATTCACCCCTCCACTTT. Residues: CASILRSSYNSPLHF.

The rearrangement links TRBV5-8 to TRBJ2-7; tentative D call: TRBD1 (7 bases). The germline gives CDR1 SGHTS, CDR2 YDEGEE. The V end lost 4 bases, the J end lost 3 bases, and 17 bases lay between the germline ends. This CDR3 spans 15 amino acids. The CDR3 region is CASSRRQGLLYEQYF. CDR3 nucleotides: TGTGCCAGCAGCCGTAGACAGGGACTGCTCTACGAGCAGTACTTC.

The V and J genes are TRBV2 and TRBJ1-1; D gene ambiguous. The V and J ends lost 2 bases and 12 bases respectively, with 10 bases between them. The length of the CDR3 is 11 residues. Germline values: CDR1 SNHLY, CDR2 FYNNEI. The CDR3 region has the DNA TGTGCCAGCAGTGAACCCGGAGGGCCTTTCTTT. Protein product: CASSEPGGPFF.

The chain carries TRBV5-1 and TRBJ2-7; 11 nucleotides match TRBD2. There are 16 residues in the CDR3. Per the germline V gene, CDR1 is SGHRS and CDR2 is YFSETQ. With 2 bases clipped from V and 6 bases from J, the junction kept 10 bases outside the gene matches. CDR3 loop: CASSFLSGGASVEQYF. DNA for the CDR3: TGCGCCAGCAGCTTCCTTAGCGGGGGGGCCTCTGTCGAGCAGTACTTC.

The chain uses TRBV29-1 and TRBJ1-6, with D possibly matching TRBD1 (6 bases). CDR1 is SQVTM, CDR2 ANQGSEA, per germline. V was cut by 7 bases and J by 10 bases, with 14 bases left in between. The CDR3 consists of 12 residues. CDR3 in amino acids: CSGGGEESPLHF. CDR3 sequence (DNA): TGCAGCGGAGGGGGGGAGGAGTCACCCCTCCACTTT.

J is TRBJ1-6 and V is TRBV25-1; D is unclear. Between the trimmed V and J ends, which lost 0 bases and 10 bases, there was a span of 7 bases. The germline CDR1 and CDR2 sequences are MGHDK and SYGVNS. This CDR3 spans 13 amino acids. The DNA of the CDR3 is TGTGCCAGCAGTGAATATCCGGGGTCACCCCTCCACTTT. As protein: CASSEYPGSPLHF.